The clone carrying this T cell receptor (beta chain) has at least ten counts. Its cognate antigen is unknown. Samples came from axillary lymph nodes draining the breast cancer. From the multiplex PCR reads, TCRdb called clonotypes with MiXCR, one entry per CDR3 protein. The table includes about 180,000 distinct CDR3 sequences, more than 25% detected once. The data are from a study of breast tumors, draining lymph nodes, adjacent tissues. Study-level findings and limits: The data were judged consistent with most tumor T cells coming from lymph node and expanding in tumor.

V shed 1 base, J shed 7 bases, and the junction held 3 bases outside the gene matches. CDR3 length: 16 residues. The rearrangement joins TRBV12-3 or TRBV12-4 to TRBJ2-1; 14 nucleotides line up with TRBD2. Sequenced sample: axillary lymph node tissue. This receptor was obtained from a female donor with breast cancer. Some clones in this sample may be carry-over from other donors' samples. CDR3 sequence: CASSLVGTSGSNEQFF. The DNA for the CDR3 is TGTGCCAGCAGTTTAGTCGGGACTAGCGGGAGTAATGAGCAGTTCTTC.